The 11 T cell receptor beta chains listed next were all sequenced from one sample in a study of cytomegalovirus exposure and HLA in healthy donors. The assay was immunoSEQ multiplex PCR, and TCRdb's table has in-frame clones only and misses some. The sample has some 140,000 clones, 65% to 90% seen once; the top ten hold 20% to 25%. Sequenced material: PBMCs. The receptor source for this set is a man aged 18 to 30 in good health and CMV-seropositive.

The chain recombines TRBV7-2 with TRBJ2-1; unclear D gene. The V gene lost 5 bases and the J gene lost 4 bases, with 3 bases spanning the gap. Germline CDR1 is SGHTA and CDR2 is FQGNSA. This CDR3 spans 11 amino acids. DNA for the CDR3: TGTGCCAGCAGCACATACAATGAGCAGTTCTTC. This translates into CASSTYNEQFF.

J is TRBJ2-7 and V is TRBV7-9; 8 bases agree with TRBD1. V shed 5 bases and J 5 bases; nucleotides not matched to a gene: 11. From germline, CDR1 is SEHNR and CDR2 FQNEAQ (reference sequence). The length of the CDR3 is 15 residues. The CDR3 DNA sequence: TGTGCCAGCAGCCCCGACAGGGGCGTATTTCACGAGCAGTACTTC. This translates into CASSPDRGVFHEQYF.

The J gene is TRBJ2-1, the V gene TRBV29-1, with TRBD1 matching 11 bases. V trimming: 5 bases; J trimming: 9 bases; junction bases outside the gene matches: 9. Looked up from germline, CDR1 is SQVTM and CDR2 is ANQGSEA. There are 14 residues in the CDR3. CDR3 nucleotide sequence: TGCAGCGTTCCTCCGGGACAGGGGGGCGGTGAGCAGTTCTTC. It yields the protein CSVPPGQGGGEQFF.

The chain carries TRBV5-4 and TRBJ2-7, with 9 nucleotides matching TRBD2. V was clipped by 2 bases and J by 4 bases; unmatched bases: 4. CDR3 size: 14 residues. The V gene's germline CDR1 is SGHNT and CDR2 YYREEE (reference sequence). CDR3 sequence: CASSFSSGRYEQYF. CDR3 sequence (DNA): TGTGCCAGCAGCTTTTCGAGCGGGAGGTACGAGCAGTACTTC.

The chain joins TRBV6-5 to TRBJ2-7; D is perhaps TRBD1 (5 bases). The CDR3 totals 15 residues. Trimming stripped 6 bases from V and 3 bases from J, with 18 bases between. In germline, CDR1 is MNHEY, CDR2 SVGAGI. CDR3 coding DNA: TGTGCCAGCAGCCGGGTCTATGACAGTTTCTACGAGCAGTACTTC. It yields the protein CASSRVYDSFYEQYF.

About this clone: The same CDR3 arises from other DNA sequences in this sample as well. The rearrangement joins TRBV5-1 to TRBJ2-1; 9 bases agree with TRBD1. CDR3 length equals 15 residues. Germline V CDR1 and CDR2: SGHRS, YFSETQ. With V trimmed by 4 bases and J by 4 bases, 6 bases remained unmatched. CDR3 DNA: TGCGCCAGCAGCGGGGGACAGGGATCTTACAATGAGCAGTTCTTC. It is translated as CASSGGQGSYNEQFF.

A single count supports this clone. This chain links TRBV6-1 with TRBJ2-3, with 9 positions matching TRBD1. The germline V gene has CDR1 MNHNS and CDR2 SASEGT. The CDR3 spans 15 residues. Germline trimming cut 7 bases from V and 0 bases from J; bases unmatched to any gene: 5. This CDR3 is CASTPGQGSTDTQYF. The CDR3, as DNA: TGTGCCAGCACACCGGGACAGGGAAGCACAGATACGCAGTATTTT.

The J gene is TRBJ2-6, the V gene TRBV7-2; possible D gene TRBD2, 6 bases. V was cut by 5 bases and J by 12 bases, with 20 bases left in between. Germline V CDR1 and CDR2: SGHTA, FQGNSA. The CDR3 contains 15 residues. The CDR3 loop reads CASSVIREGAGVLTF. The CDR3 DNA reads TGTGCCAGCAGCGTGATCCGGGAAGGAGCGGGCGTCCTGACTTTC.

The chain combines TRBV13 with TRBJ2-5, with D possibly matching TRBD1 (6 bases). The closer fit of TRBJ2-7 to the DNA end suggests the J call may be wrong. The germline CDR1 and CDR2 sequences are PRHDT and FYEKMQ (reference sequence). The CDR3 runs to 14 residues. CDR3 sequence reads: CASTTGKSSYEQYF. CDR3 sequence (DNA): TGTGCCAGCACTACAGGGAAGAGCTCCTACGAGCAGTACTTC.

V is TRBV28 and J is TRBJ2-1; tentatively, D is TRBD1 (6 bases). CDR3 length: 14 amino acids. Germline V gives CDR1 MDHEN, CDR2 SYDVKM. V was clipped by 7 bases and J by 4 bases, with 14 bases between them. CDR3 protein: CASNGPTGYNEQFF. The CDR3 nucleotides read TGTGCCAGCAATGGACCGACAGGATACAATGAGCAGTTCTTC.

The gene calls are TRBV7-9 and TRBJ2-3; TRBD2 agrees at 8 bases. The CDR3 consists of 15 residues. The V gene's germline CDR1 is SEHNR and CDR2 FQNEAQ (reference sequence). Trimming removed 5 bases from V and 1 base from J; junction bases left unmatched: 5. The CDR3 loop is CASSIPTSGTDTQYF. Here the CDR3 DNA reads TGTGCCAGCAGCATCCCGACTAGCGGCACAGATACGCAGTATTTT.